This T cell receptor (beta chain) was identified in a study of blood T cell repertoires in COVID-19. Whole-study context: There were acute and convalescent COVID-19 samples, and they came from the United States, Italy and Spain.

Profiling relied on immunoSEQ multiplex PCR, and the TCRdb table lists in-frame clones only, not all of them. The data show some 80,000 clones, about nine tenths seen once. CDR1 is SGHTA and CDR2 is FQGNSA in the germline V gene. This CDR3 has 14 amino acids. V lost 4 bases and J lost 2, with 12 bases in between. The receptor comes from a woman of 80 years or more with active or convalescent COVID-19. The chain employs TRBV7-2 and TRBJ2-7; a weak D match, TRBD2 (6 bases). Sequencing was performed on peripheral blood. The CDR3 sequence is CASSSRPGAYEQYF. The CDR3 DNA reads as TGTGCCAGCAGCTCCCGGCCGGGGGCCTACGAGCAGTACTTC.